This passage covers 8 T cell receptor beta chains from one sample sequenced in a study of blood T cell repertoires in COVID-19. Clones were read by immunoSEQ multiplex PCR, and TCRdb kept only the in-frame ones, dropping some. The sample shows about 270,000 clones, roughly 90% of them seen only once. The sample was PBMCs or T cells enriched from blood (not recorded which). The source is a man aged 40-55 years who had been exposed to COVID-19.

The V call is TRBV30, the J call TRBJ2-7; 12 bases fit TRBD1. CDR3 size: 18 residues. Germline V CDR1 and CDR2: GTSNPN, SVGIG (reference sequence). V shed 7 bases and J 0 bases; nucleotides not matched to a gene: 16. CDR3 region: CASEGDSGTGGFSYEQYF. The CDR3 nucleotides read TGTGCCTCCGAAGGGGACTCCGGGACAGGGGGCTTCTCCTACGAGCAGTACTTC. The entire variable domain, with the rest obtained from reference TRBV30 and TRBJ2-7, is as follows: SQTIHQWPATLVQPVGSPLSLECTVEGTSNPNLYWYRQAAGRGLQLLFYSVGIGQISSEVPQNLSASRPQDRQFILSSKKLLLSDSGFYLCASEGDSGTGGFSYEQYFGPGTRLTVT.

Concerning this clone itself: The sample has other DNA sequences that encode this CDR3 too. V is TRBV7-2 and J is TRBJ2-7, with 8 nucleotides matching TRBD1. J lost 0 bases, V lost 1 base, and 2 bases had no gene match. The CDR3 is 15 amino acids. Germline V gives CDR1 SGHTA, CDR2 FQGNSA. The CDR3: CASSLGTGSSYEQYF. The CDR3 bases are TGTGCCAGCAGCTTAGGGACAGGGAGCTCCTACGAGCAGTACTTC.

The chain links TRBV9 to TRBJ1-5, with D tentatively TRBD1 (5 bases). This CDR3 contains 12 residues. Germline loops: CDR1 SGDLS, CDR2 YYNGEE. V was pared by 8 bases and J by 4 bases, with 10 bases between. CDR3 loop: CARGQNNQPQHF. The CDR3 DNA reads TGTGCCAGGGGGCAGAATAATCAGCCCCAGCATTTT.

The J gene is TRBJ2-7, the V gene TRBV28, with D tentatively TRBD1 (5 bases). The V gene lost 3 bases and the J gene lost 3 bases, with 9 bases spanning the gap. In germline, CDR1 is MDHEN, CDR2 SYDVKM. This CDR3 is built from 13 residues. Written as DNA, the CDR3 is TGTGCCAGCAGTTTGGGGCGACGCTACGAGCAGTACTTC. Protein: CASSLGRRYEQYF.

CDR3 nucleotides: TGTGCCAGCAGCTGGGGACAGGGGGGAATGAACACTGAAGCTTTCTTT. As protein: CASSWGQGGMNTEAFF. The chain uses TRBV13 and TRBJ1-1, with 11 bases aligning to TRBD1. The germline V gene encodes CDR1 PRHDT and CDR2 FYEKMQ (reference sequence). The CDR3 is 16 residues long. The J segment lost 0 bases and the V segment lost 4 bases, leaving 4 bases of the junction unmatched.

V is TRBV3-1 (or the pseudogene TRBV3-2) and J is TRBJ2-7, with a weak D call TRBD2 (5 bases). CDR1 is LGHDT, CDR2 YNNKEL, per germline (reference sequence). The CDR3 is 14 residues long. Trimming removed 2 bases from V and 0 bases from J, with 8 bases in between. In DNA form, the CDR3 reads TGTGCCAGCAGCCAAAGACTAAGCTCCTACGAGCAGTACTTC. Protein product: CASSQRLSSYEQYF.

This chain connects TRBV30 to TRBJ2-1, with a possible D match to TRBD1 (5 bases). CDR1 is GTSNPN and CDR2 is SVGIG in the germline V gene (reference sequence). The CDR3 runs 11 residues. V was shortened by 0 bases and J by 10 bases, with 7 bases between the two germline ends. CDR3 nucleotide sequence: TGTGCCTGGAGTGTACAGGAGGAGCAGTTCTTC. Translation gives CAWSVQEEQFF.

In DNA form, the CDR3 reads TGTGCCAGCAGCCCGTCGGGGACTGAAGCTTTCTTT. Translated, it gives CASSPSGTEAFF. The chain recombines TRBV11-2 with TRBJ1-1; D not resolved. V gave up 5 bases and J gave up 5 bases, with 9 bases separating them. Germline-derived CDR1 and CDR2 are SGHAT and FQNNGV. The CDR3 extends over 12 amino acids.